One sample yielded the 2 T cell receptor beta chains listed below, sequenced in a study of cytomegalovirus exposure and HLA in healthy donors. Vbeta (60) and Jbeta (13) primers were used in the PCR. Here immunoSEQ multiplex PCR was the method, and the copy in TCRdb shows in-frame clones only, minus some. The table shows approximately 100,000 clones, with 76% occurring only once. The specimen sequenced was PBMCs. All receptors derive from a woman between 35 and 50 years old in good health and CMV-seropositive.

The chain carries TRBV7-8 and TRBJ2-2; 10 bases agree with TRBD2. Germline values: CDR1 SGHVS, CDR2 FQNEAQ. The CDR3 spans 17 residues. The ends lost 1 base at V and 6 bases at J; junction bases unmatched: 8. The CDR3 DNA is TGTGCCAGCAGCTTAGGGCCAGCGGGGGGGGGTGCCGGGGAGCTGTTTTTT. Translating it yields CASSLGPAGGGAGELFF.

The rearrangement uses TRBV27 and TRBJ2-5, with 7 bases identical to TRBD1. The CDR3 runs to 16 residues. Germline-derived CDR1 and CDR2 are MNHEY and SMNVEV (reference sequence). The trim removed 8 bases at V and 4 bases at J, leaving 16 bases unmatched. The CDR3 loop is CASRSGLTGWGETQYF. The CDR3 coding sequence is TGTGCCAGCCGGTCGGGATTGACAGGGTGGGGAGAGACCCAGTACTTC.